The present T cell receptor beta chain was sequenced within a study of OX40 agonist ivuxolimab in advanced cancers. Enrollment shut out patients with autoimmune disease history or systemic immunosuppression. Assay: immunoSEQ multiplex PCR; the TCRdb copy retains only in-frame clones and omits some. The sample holds roughly 64,000 clones, roughly four fifths seen once. The CDR3 contains 15 residues. The germline V and J ends were trimmed by 5 bases and 0 bases, with 14 bases remaining between them. Germline V gene data show CDR1 as MNHEY and CDR2 as SVGAGI. Notes on the study in general: CD4+ and CD8+ blood T cells expanded clonally by week 6 at 0.1 to 3.0 mg/kg. Those patients achieving a partial response at 0.1-3.0 mg/kg showed among the lowest clonal expansion. In general, CD8+ T cells held more expanded clones than CD4+ did, on average.

Turning to this clone: Its cognate antigen is unknown.

This rearrangement joins TRBV6-5 to TRBJ2-7, with D tentatively TRBD1 or TRBD2 (6 bases each). Here the sequenced sample was CD4+ or CD8+ T cells sorted from blood, taken in a trial of the OX40 agonist ivuxolimab. This receptor was identified in an adult with an advanced solid tumor such as melanoma, head and neck, liver or kidney cancer. In nucleotides, the CDR3 is TGTGCCAGCAGTAAAACAGGGAGGAGCTCCTACGAGCAGTACTTC. This translates into CASSKTGRSSYEQYF.